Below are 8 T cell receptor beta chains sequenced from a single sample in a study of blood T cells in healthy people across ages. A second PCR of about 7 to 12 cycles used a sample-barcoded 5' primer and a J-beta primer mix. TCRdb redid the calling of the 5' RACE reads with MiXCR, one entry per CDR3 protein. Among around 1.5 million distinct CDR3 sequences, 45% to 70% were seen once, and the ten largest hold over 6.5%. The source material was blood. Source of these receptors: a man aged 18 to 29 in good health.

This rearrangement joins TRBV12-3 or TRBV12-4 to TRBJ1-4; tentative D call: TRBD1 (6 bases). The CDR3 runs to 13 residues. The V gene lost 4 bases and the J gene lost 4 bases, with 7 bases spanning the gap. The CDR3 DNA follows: TGTGCCAGCAGTTGGGGGCTTAATGAAAAACTGTTTTTT. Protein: CASSWGLNEKLFF.

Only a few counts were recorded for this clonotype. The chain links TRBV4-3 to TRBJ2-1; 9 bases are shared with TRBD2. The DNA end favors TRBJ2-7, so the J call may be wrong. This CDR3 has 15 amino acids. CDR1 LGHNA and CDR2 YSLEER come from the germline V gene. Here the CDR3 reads CASSTGTSPYNEQYF. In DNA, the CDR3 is TGCGCCAGCAGCACCGGGACTAGCCCCTACAATGAGCAGTACTTC.

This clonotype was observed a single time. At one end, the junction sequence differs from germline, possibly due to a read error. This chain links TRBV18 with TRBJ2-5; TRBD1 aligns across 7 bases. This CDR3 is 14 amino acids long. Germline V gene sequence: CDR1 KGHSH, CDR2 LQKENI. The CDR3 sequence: CASSYEGAQGTQYF. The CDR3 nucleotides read TGTGCCAGCTCATACGAGGGGGCGCAAGGGACCCAGTACTTC. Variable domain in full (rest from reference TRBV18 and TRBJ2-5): NAGVMQNPRHLVRRRGQEARLRCSPMKGHSHVYWYRQLPEEGLKFMVYLQKENIIDESGMPKERFSAEFPKEGPSILRIQQVVRGDSAAYFCASSYEGAQGTQYFGPGTRLLVL.

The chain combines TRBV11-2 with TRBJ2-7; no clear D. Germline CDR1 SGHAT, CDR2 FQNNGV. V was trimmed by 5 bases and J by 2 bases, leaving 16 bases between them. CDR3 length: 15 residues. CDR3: CASSPTSTPTYEQYF. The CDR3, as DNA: TGTGCCAGCAGCCCCACCTCTACACCAACCTACGAGCAGTACTTC.

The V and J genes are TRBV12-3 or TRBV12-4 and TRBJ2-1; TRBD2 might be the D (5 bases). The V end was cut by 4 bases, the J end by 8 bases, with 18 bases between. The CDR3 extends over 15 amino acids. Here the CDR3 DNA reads TGTGCCAGCAGTTGGGCTACTAGGCCCATCGATGAGCAGTTCTTC. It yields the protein CASSWATRPIDEQFF.

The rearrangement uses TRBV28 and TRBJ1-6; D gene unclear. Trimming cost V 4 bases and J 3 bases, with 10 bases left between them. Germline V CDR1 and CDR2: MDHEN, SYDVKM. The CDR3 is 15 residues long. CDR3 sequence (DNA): TGTGCCAGCAGTTCTACGGGTCTCTATAATTCACCCCTCCACTTT. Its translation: CASSSTGLYNSPLHF.

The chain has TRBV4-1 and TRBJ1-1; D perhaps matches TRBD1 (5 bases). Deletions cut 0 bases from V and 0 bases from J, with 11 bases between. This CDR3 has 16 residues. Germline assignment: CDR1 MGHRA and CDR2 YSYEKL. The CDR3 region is CASSQDGTGLNTEAFF. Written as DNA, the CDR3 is TGCGCCAGCAGCCAAGATGGAACAGGACTGAACACTGAAGCTTTCTTT.

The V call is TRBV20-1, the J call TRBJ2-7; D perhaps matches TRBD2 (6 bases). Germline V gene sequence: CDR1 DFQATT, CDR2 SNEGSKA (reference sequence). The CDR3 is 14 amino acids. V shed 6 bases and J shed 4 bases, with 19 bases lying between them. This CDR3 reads CSAVHGTSSYEQYF. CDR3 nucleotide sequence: TGCAGTGCGGTACACGGGACTTCTTCTTACGAGCAGTACTTC.